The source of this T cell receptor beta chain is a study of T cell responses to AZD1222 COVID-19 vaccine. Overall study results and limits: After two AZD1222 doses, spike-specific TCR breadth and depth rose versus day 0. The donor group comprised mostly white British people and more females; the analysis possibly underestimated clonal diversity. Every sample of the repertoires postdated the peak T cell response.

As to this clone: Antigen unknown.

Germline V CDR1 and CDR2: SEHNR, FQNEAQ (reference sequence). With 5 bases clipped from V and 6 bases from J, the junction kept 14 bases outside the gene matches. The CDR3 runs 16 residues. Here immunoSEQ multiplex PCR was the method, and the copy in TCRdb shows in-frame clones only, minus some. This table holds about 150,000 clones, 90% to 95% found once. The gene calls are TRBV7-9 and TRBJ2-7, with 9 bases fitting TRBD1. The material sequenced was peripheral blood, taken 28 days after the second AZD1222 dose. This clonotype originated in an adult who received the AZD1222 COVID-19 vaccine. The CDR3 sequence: CASSLPEAQGASEQYF. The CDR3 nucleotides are TGTGCCAGCAGCCTCCCGGAGGCACAGGGGGCATCCGAGCAGTACTTC.